This T cell receptor beta chain was observed in a study of Ad26.COV2.S vaccination and SARS-CoV-2 variants. Whole-study context: Intramuscularly, Ad26.COV2.S was given either once or twice, 56 days apart.

This clone came up a few times. Its antigen is currently unknown. Only in-frame clones appear in the TCRdb table, and some are missing; sequencing was by immunoSEQ multiplex PCR. The repertoire has fewer than 500,000 clones, 80% to 90% of them found once; the top ten carry about 2.5%. Stated treatment: over 15 received Ad26.COV2.S at low or high dose, single or two shots; 5 received placebo; per-sample allocation not given. Vaccine and placebo recipients were sampled on day 63 after the first injection. A Boston adult aged 18-55 years was the donor. Participants' vaccine, an Ad26 vector, delivered Wuhan-strain SARS-CoV-2 spike. The study, taken as a whole, reports: Similar non-spike TCR breadth was seen in vaccine and placebo recipients.

This CDR3 has 16 residues. The germline V gene encodes CDR1 MNHEY and CDR2 SVGEGT. V dropped 0 bases and J dropped 6; count of bases not matched to a gene: 7. The sequence came from a person between 18 and 60 years old who received the Ad26.COV2.S COVID-19 vaccine or a placebo. Sequenced here: peripheral blood, sampled in a trial of Ad26.COV2.S vaccine versus placebo. The chain has TRBV6-2 or TRBV6-3 and TRBJ2-2, with 7 positions matching TRBD2. The CDR3 region has the DNA TGTGCCAGCAGTTACTCGCCCACTAGCGATCCCGGGGAGCTGTTTTTT. Translating it yields CASSYSPTSDPGELFF.